This is a list of T cell receptor beta chains from one sample in a study of blood T cell repertoires in COVID-19. Generated by immunoSEQ multiplex PCR, the TCRdb table keeps only in-frame clones and is missing some. Counted here are 200,000 to 300,000 clones, roughly 88% occurring once; the ten biggest clones make up roughly 30%. The source material was peripheral blood. The receptors here all came from a man aged 35-49 years with acute or convalescent COVID-19. Both conserved end residues are part of each CDR3. A D gene is named only where the DNA matches it firmly.

v_gene	d_gene	j_gene	CDR3nt	CDR3aa
TRBV7-9	.	TRBJ1-1	TGTGCCAGCAGCTTAGTCGGGGACATGACTCTTGAAGCTTTCTTT	CASSLVGDMTLEAFF
TRBV3-1/TRBV3-2	TRBD1	TRBJ1-2	TGTGCCAGCAGCCAAGGGTTACTGGAGGGGGCAGGGGGCTACACCTTC	CASSQGLLEGAGGYTF
TRBV21-1	.	TRBJ1-2	TGTGCCAGCAGCAAAGAACGAGTAGCTAACTATGGCTACACCTTC	CASSKERVANYGYTF
TRBV19	TRBD1	TRBJ2-1	TGTGCCAGTACCAAGGGACAGCGTCGGAATGAGCAGTTCTTC	CASTKGQRRNEQFF
TRBV7-8	.	TRBJ1-4	TGTGCCAGCAGCTTTCGTAATGAAAAACTGTTTTTT	CASSFRNEKLFF
TRBV25-1	TRBD2	TRBJ2-5	TGTGCCAGCAGTACCAGGACTAGCGCAGAGACCCAGTACTTC	CASSTRTSAETQYF
TRBV2	.	TRBJ1-2	TGTGCCAGCAGCGCGAACGTTTATGGCTACACCTTC	CASSANVYGYTF
TRBV11-2	.	TRBJ1-2	TGTGCCAGCAGCTTAGATGAGGCCGGGGGAGGCACCTTC	CASSLDEAGGGTF
TRBV6-2/TRBV6-3	.	TRBJ2-7	TGTGCCAGCAGCGACGAGGGCAGGGGGGACTACGAGCAGTACTTC	CASSDEGRGDYEQYF
TRBV2	.	TRBJ2-6	TGTGCCAGCAGTTTAGAACGCTCTGGGGCCAACGTCCTGACTTTC	CASSLERSGANVLTF